What follows are 7 T cell receptor beta chains derived from one specimen sequenced in a study of T cell responses to AZD1222 COVID-19 vaccine. The data were produced by immunoSEQ multiplex PCR, yet TCRdb's version contains in-frame clones alone and is incomplete. The table lists some 91,000 clones, about 92% of them singletons. This specimen consisted of peripheral blood, obtained on day 0 of AZD1222 vaccination. The source of these receptors is an adult in good health.

This chain connects TRBV3-1 (or the pseudogene TRBV3-2) to TRBJ2-7; 11 positions agree with TRBD2. The trim removed 1 base at V and 2 bases at J, leaving 7 bases unmatched. The length of the CDR3 is 17 residues. Germline loops: CDR1 LGHDT, CDR2 YNNKEL (reference sequence). CDR3 sequence (DNA): TGTGCCAGCAGCCAAGCTCCGGGACTAGCGGCGCCCTACGAGCAGTACTTC. Its protein is CASSQAPGLAAPYEQYF.

This chain links TRBV9 with TRBJ2-7, with D tentatively TRBD2 (5 bases). The CDR3 has 14 amino acids. The germline V gene encodes CDR1 SGDLS and CDR2 YYNGEE. V lost 0 bases, J lost 2 bases, and 9 bases lay in between. CDR3 region: CASSVEAGTYEQYF. The DNA for the CDR3 is TGTGCCAGCAGCGTAGAGGCGGGTACCTACGAGCAGTACTTC.

The V call is TRBV3-1 (or the pseudogene TRBV3-2), the J call TRBJ1-5; D uncertain. Germline CDR1 and CDR2: LGHDT and YNNKEL (reference sequence). This CDR3 is built from 15 residues. Trimming cost V 0 bases and J 9 bases, with 15 bases left between them. The CDR3 sequence: CASSQDTRARGPQHF. CDR3 sequence (DNA): TGTGCCAGCAGCCAAGATACGAGGGCCCGGGGGCCCCAGCATTTT.

J is TRBJ2-7 and V is TRBV5-6; the D is unclear. Germline CDR1 is SGHDT and CDR2 is YYEEEE. The V gene lost 0 bases and the J gene lost 1 base, with 8 bases spanning the gap. There are 14 residues in the CDR3. As DNA, the CDR3 is TGTGCCAGCAGCTTGGTTCGGTGGTCCTACGAGCAGTACTTC. Translating it yields CASSLVRWSYEQYF.

V is TRBV27 and J is TRBJ2-7, with TRBD2 matching over 13 bases. The J segment lost 0 bases and the V segment lost 8 bases, leaving 7 bases of the junction unmatched. The CDR3 is 16 amino acids. Germline V gives CDR1 MNHEY, CDR2 SMNVEV (reference sequence). The DNA for the CDR3 is TGTGCCAGCGGAGGACTAGCGGGAGAACCCTCCTACGAGCAGTACTTC. It encodes CASGGLAGEPSYEQYF.

The chain carries TRBV28 and TRBJ1-3; D is undetermined. Germline CDR1 reads MDHEN; CDR2 reads SYDVKM. The CDR3 is 14 amino acids. The V end lost 6 bases, the J end lost 2 bases, and 11 bases lay between the germline ends. CDR3 DNA sequence: TGTGCCAGCAGCATTCAATACGCTGGAAACACCATATATTTT. Its translation is CASSIQYAGNTIYF.

This chain connects TRBV24-1 to TRBJ2-1; D perhaps matches TRBD2 (5 bases). The CDR3 is made up of 12 amino acids. Trimming removed 5 bases at V and 8 bases at J, with 9 bases between. The germline CDR1 and CDR2 sequences are KGHDR and SFDVKD. CDR3 loop: CATSVAGDEQFF. The CDR3 region has the DNA TGTGCCACCAGTGTGGCCGGGGATGAGCAGTTCTTC.